Presented here are 20 T cell receptor beta chains from one specimen sequenced in a study of molecular identifiers for immune sequencing clone quantification. TCRdb recomputed calls from the PCR reads with MiXCR, one row per CDR3 protein. Altogether more than 550,000 distinct CDR3 sequences are present, approximately 24% being singletons, with the ten largest covering about 0.73%. Sequencing was carried out using naive CD8+ T cells from blood, with Jurkat cell RNA spiked in. Documented subset: FACS-sorted CD8+CD4-CCR7+CD45RA+ naive T cells. All receptors derive from a human donor in good health. Some libraries in this study had Jurkat cell RNA spiked in.

A word on this clonotype: As the CDR3 is not closed by the conserved phenylalanine or tryptophan, this likely results from a read error. The V gene is TRBV7-9, the J gene TRBJ1-3; weak D call: TRBD1 (5 bases). In germline, CDR1 is SEHNR, CDR2 FQNEAQ (reference sequence). The CDR3 runs 19 residues. V lost 1 base to trimming and J lost 0 bases, with 19 bases between them. The CDR3 is CASSLGEGTRGDSGNTIYL. For the CDR3, the DNA is TGTGCCAGCAGCTTAGGTGAGGGTACGCGAGGGGACTCTGGAAACACCATATATTTG.

V is TRBV2 and J is TRBJ1-4; 7 nucleotides line up with TRBD1. Germline-derived CDR1 and CDR2 are SNHLY and FYNNEI. V gave up 6 bases and J gave up 7 bases; unmatched junction bases: 8. CDR3 length: 14 residues. Here the CDR3 DNA reads TGTGCCAGCAGAGACAGACAGGGTGGTGAAAAACTGTTTTTT. Translating it yields CASRDRQGGEKLFF.

There are many counts of this clonotype. This chain uses TRBV5-6 with TRBJ2-1; a weak D match, TRBD2 (7 bases). The germline V and J ends were trimmed by 5 bases and 5 bases, with 14 bases remaining between them. The V gene's germline CDR1 is SGHDT and CDR2 YYEEEE. The CDR3 is 14 amino acids. This chain's CDR3 is CASREGGGNNEQFF. The CDR3 coding sequence is TGTGCCAGCAGAGAAGGGGGGGGAAACAATGAGCAGTTCTTC.

As for this clonotype: One base away lies a much larger clone, so this may be a sequencing read error. V is TRBV2 and J is TRBJ1-1; D uncertain. Germline assignment: CDR1 SNHLY and CDR2 FYNNEI. CDR3 length: 14 amino acids. V was cut by 3 bases and J by 6 bases, with 14 bases left in between. In nucleotides, the CDR3 is TGTGCCAGCAGTGAGGGGTTGGTTATGCCTGAAGCTTTCTTT. Translated, it gives CASSEGLVMPEAFF.

In the case of this clonotype: A much bigger clone sits one base away, suggesting this may be a read error. Because it lacks the conserved phenylalanine or tryptophan at the end, this CDR3 is likely a read error. The J gene is TRBJ2-3, the V gene TRBV3-1; D is possibly TRBD2 (5 bases). CDR1 and CDR2 from the germline V gene are LGHDT and YNNKEL (reference sequence). The CDR3 runs 16 residues. V lost 0 bases and J lost 0, with 10 bases in between. CDR3 nucleotides: TGTGCCAGCAGCCAAGATCGAGGGTTTAGCACAGATACGCAGTATTAT. This codes for CASSQDRGFSTDTQYY.

The sample holds many counts of this clonotype. The V call is TRBV4-1, the J call TRBJ2-3; TRBD1 agrees at 8 bases. The CDR3 has 15 amino acids. Unmatched junction bases numbered 4, after V lost 0 bases and J lost 5 bases. CDR1 is MGHRA, CDR2 YSYEKL, per germline. CDR3 sequence: CASSQEDREVDTQYF. CDR3 in DNA: TGCGCCAGCAGCCAAGAGGACAGGGAAGTAGATACGCAGTATTTT.

This clonotype occurred a few times. The V gene is TRBV4-2, the J gene TRBJ1-1; D may be TRBD1 (5 bases). Germline V CDR1 and CDR2: LGHNA, YNFKEQ. Between the trimmed V and J ends, which lost 3 bases and 4 bases, there was a span of 12 bases. This CDR3 spans 14 amino acids. CDR3 amino acids: CASSQTTVATEAFF. The CDR3, as DNA: TGTGCCAGCAGCCAGACGACAGTGGCCACTGAAGCTTTCTTT.

Concerning this clonotype: A much bigger clone sits one base away, suggesting this may be a read error. The rearrangement joins TRBV20-1 to TRBJ1-1, with TRBD1 identical over 8 bases. Germline assignment: CDR1 DFQATT and CDR2 SNEGSKA (reference sequence). This CDR3 is 17 amino acids long. J was trimmed by 0 bases and V by 0 bases; bases with no gene match: 9. The CDR3 nucleotides are TGCAGTGCTAGAGATAGGGACAGGTTTGTCTTGAACACTGAAGCTTTCTTT. It encodes CSARDRDRFVLNTEAFF.

This clonotype has just a few counts. The junction shows a germline mismatch at one end, possibly a read error. The gene calls are TRBV6-2 or TRBV6-3 and TRBJ2-2; D is undetermined. Germline CDR1 is MNHEY and CDR2 is SVGEGT. The CDR3 contains 12 residues. The DNA for the CDR3 is TGTGCCGGCAGTTACCCGACCGGGGAGCTGTTTTTT. Protein: CAGSYPTGELFF.

This clonotype was observed a handful of times. This rearrangement joins TRBV30 to TRBJ2-7; maybe TRBD2 (8 bases). CDR1 GTSNPN and CDR2 SVGIG come from the germline V gene (reference sequence). Trimming cost V 7 bases and J 7 bases, with 23 bases left between them. CDR3 size: 14 residues. The CDR3 region is CAYSGGRTGREQYF. The CDR3 nucleotides are TGTGCCTACTCGGGAGGGAGGACAGGTAGAGAGCAGTACTTC.

This clonotype occurred many times. This chain uses TRBV7-2 with TRBJ2-3, with 7 bases matching TRBD1. This CDR3 region has 19 residues. Germline trimming cut 1 base from V and 2 bases from J; bases unmatched to any gene: 15. Germline CDR1 and CDR2: SGHTA and FQGNSA. The DNA of the CDR3 is TGTGCCAGCAGCTTAGAGGCTTGGGGTGGAGACAGGGACACAGATACGCAGTATTTT. It encodes CASSLEAWGGDRDTDTQYF.

This clonotype appeared a few times. The genes are TRBV5-4 and TRBJ2-3; 7 nucleotides match TRBD2. The CDR3 consists of 15 residues. Germline loops: CDR1 SGHNT, CDR2 YYREEE (reference sequence). V shed 5 bases and J 2 bases; nucleotides not matched to a gene: 8. Here the CDR3 DNA reads TGTGCCAGCAGTTATGCCGGGACTATCACAGATACGCAGTATTTT. Its protein product is CASSYAGTITDTQYF.

The sample holds many counts of this clonotype. This chain connects TRBV7-9 to TRBJ2-5; D is perhaps TRBD2 (5 bases). The length of the CDR3 is 14 residues. The V and J ends lost 8 bases and 4 bases respectively, with 17 bases between them. The germline CDR1 and CDR2 sequences are SEHNR and FQNEAQ (reference sequence). Written as DNA, the CDR3 is TGTGCCAGCGGCGAAAGAGGGCTAGGAGAGACCCAGTACTTC. It yields the protein CASGERGLGETQYF.

This clonotype was observed a few times. This chain connects TRBV30 to TRBJ1-4; the match to TRBD1 covers 10 bases. The CDR3 loop spans 13 amino acids. The germline V gene has CDR1 GTSNPN and CDR2 SVGIG (reference sequence). The V and J ends lost 5 bases and 5 bases, in that order; junction bases with no gene match: 2. CDR3 loop: CAWWTGGNEKLFF. As DNA, the CDR3 is TGTGCCTGGTGGACAGGGGGAAATGAAAAACTGTTTTTT.

There are many counts of this clonotype. The chain links TRBV6-5 to TRBJ1-2, with no clear D. V was shortened by 5 bases and J by 3 bases, with 10 bases between the two germline ends. In germline, CDR1 is MNHEY, CDR2 SVGAGI. This CDR3 is 13 amino acids long. The CDR3 nucleotides are TGTGCCAGCAGTCCTGACGGGTACTATGGCTACACCTTC. This gives the protein CASSPDGYYGYTF.

This clonotype was found a few times. The junction differs from germline at one of its ends, possibly a read error. This chain links TRBV5-3 with TRBJ2-7; 12 positions agree with TRBD2. TRBV5-3 is labeled an ORF, and its function is uncertain. CDR3 length: 14 amino acids. The CDR3 reads CASSSGLAGYGQYF. The CDR3 coding sequence is TGTGCCAGCAGCAGCGGACTAGCGGGGTACGGGCAGTACTTC.

The CDR3 nucleotides are TGTGCCAGCAGTTTACCCTCCGGGACAGGCGCTAGCACAGATACGCAGTATTTT. Encoded protein: CASSLPSGTGASTDTQYF. The chain uses TRBV27 and TRBJ2-3, with 8 bases matching TRBD1. Losses at the gene ends were 2 bases for V and 0 bases for J; bases not matched to a gene: 10. CDR3 length: 18 residues. Germline V lookup: CDR1 MNHEY, CDR2 SMNVEV (reference sequence).

There are many counts of this clonotype. This rearrangement joins TRBV29-1 to TRBJ2-5, with D possibly TRBD1 on 5 matching bases. This CDR3 contains 13 residues. The germline V and J ends were trimmed by 3 bases and 3 bases, with 11 bases remaining between them. Germline lookup yields CDR1 SQVTM and CDR2 ANQGSEA. CDR3 region: CSVDLTVEETQYF. The DNA for the CDR3 is TGCAGCGTTGATTTGACAGTCGAAGAGACCCAGTACTTC.

This clonotype has only a few counts. The genes are TRBV28 and TRBJ1-4, with D unresolved. Trimming removed 3 bases from V and 3 bases from J, with 11 bases in between. CDR3 length: 15 amino acids. Germline CDR1 MDHEN, CDR2 SYDVKM. The CDR3 DNA is TGTGCCAGCAGTTTTTGGCAGAACTCTAATGAAAAACTGTTTTTT. This gives the protein CASSFWQNSNEKLFF.

This clonotype was seen a few times. The chain couples TRBV19 to TRBJ1-5; D unclear. The CDR3 spans 16 residues. In germline, CDR1 is LNHDA, CDR2 SQIVND (reference sequence). The ends were cut back, 0 bases at V and 4 bases at J, with 13 bases in the middle. The CDR3 loop reads CASSIEEGQTNQPQHF. The CDR3 region has the DNA TGTGCCAGTAGTATAGAGGAGGGTCAGACTAATCAGCCCCAGCATTTT. The full variable domain, its missing parts supplied by reference TRBV19 and TRBJ1-5, is DGGITQSPKYLFRKEGQNVTLSCEQNLNHDAMYWYRQDPGQGLRLIYYSQIVNDFQKGDIAEGYSVSREKKESFPLTVTSAQKNPTAFYLCASSIEEGQTNQPQHFGDGTRLSIL.